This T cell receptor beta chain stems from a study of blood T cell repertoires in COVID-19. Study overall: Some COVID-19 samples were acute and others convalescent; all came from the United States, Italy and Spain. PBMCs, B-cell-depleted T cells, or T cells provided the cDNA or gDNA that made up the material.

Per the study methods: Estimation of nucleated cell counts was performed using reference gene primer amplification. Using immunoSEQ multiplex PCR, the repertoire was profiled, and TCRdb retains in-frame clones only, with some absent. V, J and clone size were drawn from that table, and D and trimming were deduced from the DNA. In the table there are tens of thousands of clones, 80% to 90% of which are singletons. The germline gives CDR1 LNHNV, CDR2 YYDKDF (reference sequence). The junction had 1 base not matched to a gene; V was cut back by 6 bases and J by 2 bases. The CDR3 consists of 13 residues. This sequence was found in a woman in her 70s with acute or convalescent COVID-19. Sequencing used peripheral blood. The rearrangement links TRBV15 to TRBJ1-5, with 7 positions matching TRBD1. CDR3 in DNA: TGTGCCACCAGTACAGGGGGCAATCAGCCCCAGCATTTT. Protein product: CATSTGGNQPQHF. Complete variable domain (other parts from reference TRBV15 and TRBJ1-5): DAMVIQNPRYQVTQFGKPVTLSCSQTLNHNVMYWYQQKSSQAPKLLFHYYDKDFNNEADTPDNFQSRRPNTSFCFLDIRSPGLGDTAMYLCATSTGGNQPQHFGDGTRLSIL.